This T cell receptor beta chain was sequenced in a study of T cells in Graves' hyperthyroidism and ophthalmopathy. For the study at large: Once the initial diagnosis was made, peripheral blood was obtained before any treatment.

Diagnosis rested on symptoms, serum thyroxine and TRAb, thyroid ultrasound, and orbital computed tomography. There are many counts of this clonotype. RNA transcripts gave rise to amplified TCR beta CDR3 regions. RT-PCR in the first round (using the HTBI primer set) targeted the TCR CDR3. TCRdb re-called the multiplex PCR reads with MiXCR, one entry per CDR3 protein. The table shows hundreds of thousands of distinct CDR3 sequences, with approximately 14% occurring only once. Germline CDR1 and CDR2: SGHTA and FQGTGA. This CDR3 is 13 amino acids long. V lost 2 bases and J lost 10, with 12 bases in between.

The chain carries TRBV7-3 and TRBJ2-1; D remains unclear. The receptor's source is a woman younger than 35 with Graves' hyperthyroidism. Material: blood. CDR3 protein: CASSLGWSSEQFF. CDR3 nucleotides: TGTGCCAGCAGCTTAGGTTGGTCGTCCGAGCAGTTCTTC. The variable domain in full, with the rest retrieved from reference TRBV7-3 and TRBJ2-1, is GAGVSQTPSNKVTEKGKYVELRCDPISGHTALYWYRQSLGQGPEFLIYFQGTGAADDSGLPNDRFFAVRPEGSVSTLKIQRTERGDSAVYLCASSLGWSSEQFFGPGTRLTVL.